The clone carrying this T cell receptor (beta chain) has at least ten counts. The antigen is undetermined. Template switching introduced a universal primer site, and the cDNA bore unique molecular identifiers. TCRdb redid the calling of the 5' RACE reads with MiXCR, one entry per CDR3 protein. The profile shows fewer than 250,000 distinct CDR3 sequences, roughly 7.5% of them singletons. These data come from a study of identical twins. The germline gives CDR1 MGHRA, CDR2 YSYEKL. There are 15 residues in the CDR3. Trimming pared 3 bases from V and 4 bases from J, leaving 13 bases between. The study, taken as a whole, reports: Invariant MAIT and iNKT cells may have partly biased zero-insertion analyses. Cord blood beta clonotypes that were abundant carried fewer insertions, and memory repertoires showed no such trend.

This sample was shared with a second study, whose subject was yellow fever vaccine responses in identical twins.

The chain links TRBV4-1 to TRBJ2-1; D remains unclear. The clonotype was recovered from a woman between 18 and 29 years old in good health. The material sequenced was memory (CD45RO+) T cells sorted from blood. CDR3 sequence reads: CASSQRTSTYNEQFF. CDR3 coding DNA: TGCGCCAGCAGCCAGCGTACAAGCACGTACAATGAGCAGTTCTTC.